Listed here are 19 T cell receptor beta chains from one sample, sequenced in a study of CD8+ T cells in alopecia areata (dated by TCRdb to 2016 to 2019). In the paper's terms, the time point label means: baseline before oral tofacitinib. Libraries were built with the immunoSEQ multiplex PCR assay. To provide template for TCR sequencing, every sample had RNA extracted and reverse transcribed into cDNA. Sourced from immuneACCESS, this table was stored by TCRdb with only in-frame sequences that have V and J called. A share of the clones is absent; for the studies checked, an unresolved V gene accounts for under half, and the remainder has no known explanation. The table for this sample lists almost 250,000 clones; less than 80% of them were counted only once. Approximately 1.2% of the sample rests with the top ten. Specimen: CD4+ T cells sorted from blood, collected at week 0. The receptors derive from a human donor with alopecia areata.

This chain joins TRBV27 and TRBJ1-6; TRBD1 might be the D (5 bases). V lost 4 bases to trimming and J lost 7 bases, with 14 bases between them. CDR3 length: 15 amino acids. From germline, CDR1 is MNHEY and CDR2 SMNVEV (reference sequence). The CDR3 DNA sequence: TGTGCCAGCAGTTCCCGCCGGGACGGAAATTCACCCCTCCACTTT. As protein: CASSSRRDGNSPLHF.

Only a few counts were recorded for this clone. J is TRBJ1-5 and V is TRBV27; TRBD1 might be the D (5 bases). V was pared by 7 bases and J by 2 bases, with 12 bases between. The CDR3 is made up of 14 amino acids. Germline values: CDR1 MNHEY, CDR2 SMNVEV (reference sequence). In DNA form, the CDR3 reads TGTGCCAGCAAGTCTCAGGGTGGCAATCAGCCCCAGCATTTT. Protein product: CASKSQGGNQPQHF.

The chain links TRBV29-1 to TRBJ2-5; no clear D gene. The CDR3 contains 11 residues. Trimming shortened V by 4 bases and J by 7 bases, and 10 bases separated the two germline ends. Germline V CDR1 and CDR2: SQVTM, ANQGSEA. CDR3: CSVAPLATQYF. CDR3 in DNA: TGCAGCGTTGCTCCACTTGCGACCCAGTACTTC.

This clone has a handful of counts. This chain joins TRBV5-6 and TRBJ2-5; possible D gene TRBD1, 6 bases. Trimming cost V 2 bases and J 3 bases, with 11 bases left between them. The CDR3 runs 14 residues. The germline gives CDR1 SGHDT, CDR2 YYEEEE. The CDR3, as DNA: TGTGCCAGCAGCTTCCGGGACACCGAAGAGACCCAGTACTTC. Its translation is CASSFRDTEETQYF.

Only a few counts were recorded for this clone. The rearrangement joins TRBV5-1 to TRBJ2-5; no reliable D call. The CDR3 extends over 13 amino acids. Per germline, CDR1 SGHRS and CDR2 YFSETQ. Trimming removed 4 bases at V and 5 bases at J, with 12 bases between. CDR3 coding DNA: TGCGCCAGCAGCAGGGATATGGCGGAGACCCAGTACTTC. The encoded protein is CASSRDMAETQYF.

The count of this clone is one. The genes are TRBV7-3 and TRBJ2-1; D unresolved. Germline V gene sequence: CDR1 SGHTA, CDR2 FQGTGA. Between the trimmed V and J ends, which lost 5 bases and 10 bases, there was a span of 12 bases. The CDR3 is 12 amino acids. The CDR3 DNA reads TGTGCCAGCAGCACCAGTGCTGGCGAGCAGTTCTTC. This codes for CASSTSAGEQFF.

About this clone: The junction and the germline gene differ at one end; a read error may be behind it. The chain combines TRBV7-7 with TRBJ2-5; possible D gene TRBD1, 6 bases. The CDR3 runs to 19 residues. CDR1 and CDR2 (germline): SSHAT, FNYEAQ (reference sequence). CDR3 amino acids: CASSSTNLPLNRRGETQYF. The CDR3 coding sequence is TGTGCTAGCAGCTCAACCAACTTACCGCTCAACCGCAGGGGAGAGACCCAGTACTTC.

The rearrangement links TRBV20-1 to TRBJ1-1; D is unclear. The V gene's germline CDR1 is DFQATT and CDR2 SNEGSKA (reference sequence). CDR3 length equals 11 residues. V shed 0 bases and J shed 8 bases, with 7 bases lying between them. CDR3 amino acids: CSARDYPEAFF. The CDR3 DNA follows: TGCAGTGCTAGAGATTACCCCGAAGCTTTCTTT.

This clone was counted only a few times. The chain uses TRBV6-5 and TRBJ1-6; D is undetermined. Trimming removed 0 bases at V and 8 bases at J, with 5 bases between. The CDR3 covers 13 residues. CDR1 is MNHEY and CDR2 is SVGAGI in the germline V gene. The CDR3 region is CASSYSADSPLHF. DNA of the CDR3: TGTGCCAGCAGTTACTCGGCAGATTCACCCCTCCACTTT.

The table lists this clone with a count of one. Here the CDR3 reads CASSPTRPGRDEQFF. In DNA form, the CDR3 reads TGTGCCAGCTCACCAACTCGGCCTGGGCGAGATGAGCAGTTCTTC. The chain uses TRBV18 and TRBJ2-1; no firm D call. Germline V CDR1 and CDR2: KGHSH, LQKENI. Trimming shortened V by 2 bases and J by 8 bases, and 16 bases separated the two germline ends. CDR3 size: 15 residues.

The chain uses TRBV19 and TRBJ2-2, with 8 bases matching TRBD2. The CDR3 extends over 15 amino acids. V shed 4 bases and J 4 bases; nucleotides not matched to a gene: 5. Germline CDR1 and CDR2: LNHDA and SQIVND (reference sequence). Here the CDR3 reads CASSTTSGSTGELFF. The CDR3 DNA follows: TGTGCCAGTAGTACTACTAGCGGAAGCACCGGGGAGCTGTTTTTT.

This chain joins TRBV6-5 and TRBJ1-3, with D uncertain. The CDR3 consists of 13 residues. Germline loops: CDR1 MNHEY, CDR2 SVGAGI. V was pared by 8 bases and J by 1 base, with 9 bases between. CDR3 nucleotide sequence: TGTGCCAGCCTTGAAACTTCTGGAAACACCATATATTTT. It translates to CASLETSGNTIYF.

The chain uses TRBV23-1 and TRBJ2-1; TRBD1 agrees at 9 bases. TRBV23-1 qualifies as an ORF whose function is uncertain. CDR3 length equals 15 residues. J lost 5 bases, V lost 6 bases, and 8 bases had no gene match. The CDR3 sequence: CASRDKTGGDNEQFF. CDR3 DNA: TGCGCCAGCAGGGACAAGACAGGGGGGGACAATGAGCAGTTCTTC.

This clone has a handful of counts. This chain connects TRBV30 to TRBJ1-5; D not resolved. The V gene lost 1 base and the J gene lost 2 bases, with 3 bases spanning the gap. The CDR3 is 12 amino acids. Germline lookup yields CDR1 GTSNPN and CDR2 SVGIG (reference sequence). CDR3: CAWSDGNQPQHF. The CDR3 nucleotides are TGTGCCTGGAGTGATGGCAATCAGCCCCAGCATTTT.

The sample holds a few counts of this clone. J is TRBJ2-1 and V is TRBV7-9; D is possibly TRBD1 or TRBD2 (5 bases each). Germline values: CDR1 SEHNR, CDR2 FQNEAQ (reference sequence). This CDR3 has 16 amino acids. V lost 4 bases and J 7 bases, leaving 20 bases between the germline ends. The CDR3 nucleotides are TGTGCCAGCAGCTCCGGGACGGGCTTTGGCCCTAATGAGCAGTTCTTC. Protein: CASSSGTGFGPNEQFF.

This clone was observed a single time. This chain connects TRBV18 to TRBJ2-7, with D maybe TRBD1 (6 bases). Germline lookup yields CDR1 KGHSH and CDR2 LQKENI. The CDR3 runs 16 residues. Trimming stripped 6 bases from V and 4 bases from J, with 22 bases between. CDR3 protein: CASSRSLPGVLYEQYF. Written as DNA, the CDR3 is TGTGCCAGCTCCCGCAGTTTACCAGGGGTGCTTTACGAGCAGTACTTC.

On this clone itself: The sample holds other DNA sequences that translate to the same CDR3. J is TRBJ1-4 and V is TRBV30; no clear D. The V gene lost 3 bases and the J gene lost 5 bases, with 4 bases spanning the gap. The CDR3 spans 11 residues. The germline V gene has CDR1 GTSNPN and CDR2 SVGIG (reference sequence). CDR3 residues: CAWSLNEKLFF. For the CDR3, the DNA is TGTGCCTGGAGCTTAAATGAAAAACTGTTTTTT.

The genes are TRBV29-1 and TRBJ1-3; the D is unclear. This CDR3 is 11 amino acids long. The germline CDR1 and CDR2 sequences are SQVTM and ANQGSEA. V was clipped by 7 bases and J by 2 bases, with 6 bases between them. The DNA of the CDR3 is TGCAGCGCGGGAGCTGGAAACACCATATATTTT. Its translation is CSAGAGNTIYF.

The V and J genes are TRBV29-1 and TRBJ2-7; tentative D call: TRBD2 (6 bases). Per germline, CDR1 SQVTM and CDR2 ANQGSEA. This CDR3 has 12 amino acids. Between the trimmed V and J ends, which lost 7 bases and 6 bases, there was a span of 16 bases. Here the CDR3 DNA reads TGCAGCGCGGGGACGGGGGTCTTCGAGCAGTACTTC. Its translation is CSAGTGVFEQYF.